What follows are 15 T cell receptor beta chains derived from one specimen sequenced in a study of blood T cell repertoires in COVID-19. This table comes from immunoSEQ multiplex PCR, and its TCRdb copy is limited to in-frame clones, with some not included. The table lists fewer than 350,000 clones, approximately 92% of them singletons, with roughly 7% in the top ten. The source material was peripheral blood. Receptor source: a woman aged 25 to 39 with COVID-19, enrolled during active disease.

This clone was picked up a small number of times. J is TRBJ1-5 and V is TRBV6-4; the match to TRBD1 covers 7 bases. Unmatched junction bases numbered 6, after V lost 3 bases and J lost 10 bases. The CDR3 length is 13 residues. Germline V gives CDR1 MRHNA, CDR2 SNTAGT. DNA of the CDR3: TGTGCCAGCAGTGAACGGGCAGGGGGACCCCAGCATTTT. Encoded protein: CASSERAGGPQHF.

This sequence joins TRBV11-1 and TRBJ1-1; D ambiguous. Germline lookup yields CDR1 SGHAT and CDR2 FQDESV (reference sequence). This CDR3 region has 14 residues. Trimming stripped 5 bases from V and 5 bases from J, with 15 bases between. CDR3 protein: CASSNRQGWTEAFF. The CDR3 DNA is TGTGCCAGCAGCAACCGACAAGGCTGGACTGAAGCTTTCTTT.

The genes are TRBV7-8 and TRBJ1-1; unclear D gene. V lost 5 bases and J lost 4, with 20 bases in between. Germline CDR1 reads SGHVS; CDR2 reads FQNEAQ. This CDR3 region has 16 residues. The CDR3 loop is CASSPKAAYATTEAFF. In nucleotides, the CDR3 is TGTGCCAGCAGCCCTAAGGCGGCCTATGCCACCACTGAAGCTTTCTTT.

The V and J genes are TRBV6-4 and TRBJ2-1; 11 bases fit TRBD2. Germline V gene data show CDR1 as MRHNA and CDR2 as SNTAGT. Trimming took 3 bases from V and 8 from J; bases not matched to a gene: 6. The CDR3 contains 15 residues. The CDR3 DNA follows: TGTGCCAGCAGTGAAGTGGCTAGCGGGAGGTATGAGCAGTTCTTC. Translation gives CASSEVASGRYEQFF.

The V call is TRBV7-9, the J call TRBJ2-1, with 7 bases that match TRBD1. CDR3 length equals 14 residues. The germline V gene encodes CDR1 SEHNR and CDR2 FQNEAQ (reference sequence). Unmatched junction bases numbered 6, after V lost 7 bases and J lost 3 bases. This chain's CDR3 is CASTPRQGYNEQFF. For the CDR3, the DNA is TGTGCCAGCACCCCCAGACAGGGCTACAATGAGCAGTTCTTC.

The rearrangement joins TRBV4-2 to TRBJ2-1, with 7 bases that match TRBD2. The CDR3 consists of 14 residues. Per the germline V gene, CDR1 is LGHNA and CDR2 is YNFKEQ. Unmatched junction bases numbered 8, after V lost 0 bases and J lost 12 bases. CDR3 region: CASSQDRREGGQFF. The CDR3 bases are TGTGCCAGCAGCCAAGATCGGAGGGAGGGTGGGCAGTTCTTC.

For this clone: The same CDR3 is also encoded by other DNA sequences in this sample. The CDR3: CATSLGGNTEAFF. The CDR3 nucleotides read TGTGCCACCAGTTTAGGGGGGAACACTGAAGCTTTCTTT. The J gene is TRBJ1-1, the V gene TRBV24-1, with D possibly TRBD1 on 6 matching bases. Trimming cost V 6 bases and J 1 base, with 8 bases left between them. CDR1 and CDR2 from the germline V gene are KGHDR and SFDVKD. The CDR3 spans 13 residues.

The CDR3 spells CASSRTSGRWETQYF. The CDR3 DNA reads TGTGCCAGCTCCCGGACTAGCGGGAGGTGGGAGACCCAGTACTTC. This chain uses TRBV27 with TRBJ2-5; 14 bases fit TRBD2. Trimming removed 8 bases from V and 5 bases from J; junction bases left unmatched: 7. CDR1 is MNHEY and CDR2 is SMNVEV in the germline V gene (reference sequence). The CDR3 length is 15 residues.

The CDR3 region is CASSSLGTGEETQYF. The CDR3 DNA sequence: TGCGCCAGCAGCTCCCTAGGGACTGGAGAAGAGACCCAGTACTTC. This chain links TRBV5-1 with TRBJ2-5, with a possible D match to TRBD2 (6 bases). The CDR3 runs 15 residues. Germline V gives CDR1 SGHRS, CDR2 YFSETQ. The V gene lost 3 bases and the J gene lost 3 bases, with 15 bases spanning the gap.

This clone showed up just a few times. The chain combines TRBV7-8 with TRBJ1-3, with D hard to call. Trimming took off 5 bases at V and 0 bases at J, with 17 bases between the two ends. The CDR3 length is 17 residues. Per the germline V gene, CDR1 is SGHVS and CDR2 is FQNEAQ. CDR3 nucleotides: TGTGCCAGCAGCGGCCAAGGAGGGCTTAGCTCTGGAAACACCATATATTTT. Residues: CASSGQGGLSSGNTIYF.

The V call is TRBV19, the J call TRBJ1-6; TRBD1 matches 7 bases. V shed 11 bases and J 5 bases; nucleotides not matched to a gene: 6. Germline assignment: CDR1 LNHDA and CDR2 SQIVND (reference sequence). This CDR3 is 13 amino acids long. The CDR3 DNA is TGTGCCTCTCGGGACAGTAATAATTCACCCCTCCACTTT. Its protein is CASRDSNNSPLHF.

The gene calls are TRBV1 and TRBJ1-5. TRBV1 is marked as a pseudogene. The CDR3 is made up of 17 amino acids. The CDR3 DNA follows: TGCACCAGCAGCGTCTTAAATGGGACTTGTAGCAATCAGCCCCAGCATTTT. Translating gives CTSSVLNGTCSNQPQHF.

The chain uses TRBV5-4 and TRBJ2-6; D might be TRBD1 (6 bases). V lost 4 bases to trimming and J lost 3 bases, with 17 bases between them. CDR3 length: 17 residues. The germline CDR1 and CDR2 sequences are SGHNT and YYREEE (reference sequence). CDR3 region: CASSPGQGSFGANVLTF. CDR3 DNA sequence: TGTGCCAGCAGCCCAGGGCAGGGGAGTTTTGGGGCCAACGTCCTGACTTTC.

This chain links TRBV27 with TRBJ2-7; 8 bases are shared with TRBD1. Germline-derived CDR1 and CDR2 are MNHEY and SMNVEV (reference sequence). The CDR3 length is 14 residues. The junction had 9 bases not matched to a gene; V was cut back by 7 bases and J by 4 bases. CDR3 DNA: TGTGCCAGCACATCAGGGGGCCTGGGTTACGAGCAGTACTTC. This translates into CASTSGGLGYEQYF.

This clone appeared a single time. The V gene is TRBV7-6, the J gene TRBJ1-1; 8 bases fit TRBD1. Germline loops: CDR1 SGHVS, CDR2 FNYEAQ. Unmatched junction bases numbered 9, after V lost 3 bases and J lost 6 bases. The CDR3 runs 15 residues. The CDR3, as DNA: TGTGCCAGCAGCTTGGACAGGGTTGTTCCCGCTGAAGCTTTCTTT. This encodes CASSLDRVVPAEAFF.